These 17 T cell receptor beta chains were all obtained from the same sample, sequenced in a study of T cell responses to AZD1222 COVID-19 vaccine. Measured with immunoSEQ multiplex PCR; TCRdb has only the in-frame clones, and not every one. The sample lists 150,000 to 200,000 clones; around 87% were seen once. Material: peripheral blood, obtained on day 0 of MenACWY control vaccination. These receptor sequences come from an adult in good health.

The CDR3 DNA reads TGTGCCAGCAGCGTTATTAGCGGGAGGGCCCCACGTCATGAGCAGTACTTC. Encoded protein: CASSVISGRAPRHEQYF. The rearrangement links TRBV7-2 to TRBJ2-7; 11 bases map to TRBD2. Unmatched junction bases numbered 16, after V lost 5 bases and J lost 7 bases. CDR1 and CDR2 from the germline V gene are SGHTA and FQGNSA. This CDR3 contains 17 residues. The complete variable domain, with remaining parts taken from reference TRBV7-2 and TRBJ2-7, reads GAGVSQSPSNKVTEKGKDVELRCDPISGHTALYWYRQSLGQGLEFLIYFQGNSAPDKSGLPSDRFSAERTGGSVSTLTIQRTQQEDSAVYLCASSVISGRAPRHEQYFGPGTRLTVT.

The J gene is TRBJ2-7, the V gene TRBV5-1; maybe TRBD1 (5 bases). This CDR3 spans 11 amino acids. Germline V gene sequence: CDR1 SGHRS, CDR2 YFSETQ. The germline V and J ends were trimmed by 10 bases and 3 bases, with 11 bases remaining between them. The CDR3 is CADRGCYEQYF. CDR3 DNA sequence: TGCGCCGACAGAGGTTGCTACGAGCAGTACTTC.

The rearrangement uses TRBV11-3 and TRBJ2-7, with D possibly being TRBD1 or TRBD2 (5 bases each). CDR1 is SGHNT, CDR2 YENEEA, per germline. This CDR3 has 13 residues. Trimming removed 5 bases from V and 3 bases from J, with 11 bases in between. The DNA for the CDR3 is TGTGCCAGCAGCGTCCGGGACGGCTACGAGCAGTACTTC. Amino acids: CASSVRDGYEQYF. Combining the CDR3 with reference TRBV11-3 and TRBJ2-7 gives the whole variable domain EAGVVQSPRYKIIEKKQPVAFWCNPISGHNTLYWYLQNLGQGPELLIRYENEEAVDDSQLPKDRFSAERLKGVDSTLKIQPAELGDSAVYLCASSVRDGYEQYFGPGTRLTVT.

The chain joins TRBV5-6 to TRBJ1-2; possibly TRBD1 for D (5 bases). The CDR3 extends over 16 amino acids. CDR1 is SGHDT and CDR2 is YYEEEE in the germline V gene. The ends were cut back, 5 bases at V and 4 bases at J, with 21 bases in the middle. CDR3 sequence reads: CASSRPGTGFGYGYTF. DNA of the CDR3: TGTGCCAGCAGTCGTCCCGGGACCGGGTTTGGCTATGGCTACACCTTC. The whole variable domain, remainder taken from reference TRBV5-6 and TRBJ1-2, is DAGVTQSPTHLIKTRGQQVTLRCSPKSGHDTVSWYQQALGQGPQFIFQYYEEEERQRGNFPDRFSGHQFPNYSSELNVNALLLGDSALYLCASSRPGTGFGYGYTFGSGTRLTVV.

The V and J genes are TRBV6-5 and TRBJ1-1, with D possibly being TRBD1 (6 bases). CDR1 is MNHEY, CDR2 SVGAGI, per germline. V was cut by 4 bases and J by 5 bases, with 11 bases left in between. This CDR3 has 13 residues. DNA of the CDR3: TGTGCCAGCAGTTCCAGGGGACGAACTGAAGCTTTCTTT. Translated: CASSSRGRTEAFF.

The genes are TRBV28 and TRBJ1-1, with D hard to call. V was shortened by 5 bases and J by 11 bases, with 12 bases between the two germline ends. CDR1 and CDR2 from the germline V gene are MDHEN and SYDVKM. This CDR3 comprises 11 residues. The CDR3 reads CASSLSGGAFF. The DNA of the CDR3 is TGTGCCAGCAGTCTTTCCGGCGGGGCTTTCTTT.

V is TRBV2 and J is TRBJ2-5; TRBD2 might be the D (6 bases). CDR1 is SNHLY, CDR2 FYNNEI, per germline. V lost 1 base and J 8 bases, leaving 11 bases between the germline ends. This CDR3 is built from 13 residues. CDR3 coding DNA: TGTGCCAGCAGTGAAGGGGGGGAGGTAACCCAGTACTTC. Translated: CASSEGGEVTQYF. Full variable domain (remainder filled in from reference TRBV2 and TRBJ2-5): EPEVTQTPSHQVTQMGQEVILRCVPISNHLYFYWYRQILGQKVEFLVSFYNNEISEKSEIFDDQFSVERPDGSNFTLKIRSTKLEDSAMYFCASSEGGEVTQYFGPGTRLLVL.

The rearrangement joins TRBV7-9 to TRBJ1-2; no clear D gene. Trimming shortened V by 1 base and J by 3 bases, and 15 bases separated the two germline ends. The germline V gene has CDR1 SEHNR and CDR2 FQNEAQ (reference sequence). This CDR3 comprises 16 residues. This CDR3 is CASSLEGEARHYGYTF. The DNA for the CDR3 is TGTGCCAGCAGCTTAGAAGGTGAGGCGCGACACTATGGCTACACCTTC. Full variable domain (remainder filled in from reference TRBV7-9 and TRBJ1-2): DTGVSQNPRHKITKRGQNVTFRCDPISEHNRLYWYRQTLGQGPEFLTYFQNEAQLEKSRLLSDRFSAERPKGSFSTLEIQRTEQGDSAMYLCASSLEGEARHYGYTFGSGTRLTVV.

J is TRBJ2-3 and V is TRBV3-1 (or the pseudogene TRBV3-2); 7 bases are shared with TRBD1. This CDR3 contains 15 residues. Germline V lookup: CDR1 LGHDT, CDR2 YNNKEL (reference sequence). The trim removed 1 base at V and 0 bases at J, leaving 1 base unmatched. CDR3 DNA sequence: TGTGCCAGCAGCCAAGCGACAGGGAGCACAGATACGCAGTATTTT. Translating it yields CASSQATGSTDTQYF.

This clone was seen a few times. The chain employs TRBV27 and TRBJ1-1, with D unresolved. Germline loops: CDR1 MNHEY, CDR2 SMNVEV (reference sequence). The CDR3 runs 14 residues. Trimming cost V 6 bases and J 4 bases, with 15 bases left between them. The CDR3 here is CASSFRPRGTEAFF. CDR3 DNA sequence: TGTGCCAGCAGCTTCAGGCCCCGTGGCACTGAAGCTTTCTTT.

The rearrangement links TRBV9 to TRBJ1-6; unclear D gene. From germline, CDR1 is SGDLS and CDR2 YYNGEE. The CDR3 is 14 amino acids. With 0 bases removed from V and 4 bases from J, the gap between germline ends came to 5 bases. CDR3 sequence reads: CASSVEQYNSPLHF. The CDR3 nucleotides are TGTGCCAGCAGCGTAGAACAGTATAATTCACCCCTCCACTTT.

The chain uses TRBV19 and TRBJ1-4, with a possible D match to TRBD1 (6 bases). The CDR3 contains 15 residues. Germline assignment: CDR1 LNHDA and CDR2 SQIVND (reference sequence). Trimming left V 3 bases short and J 4 bases short, with 12 bases between. CDR3 sequence: CASSIRTAGNEKLFF. As DNA, the CDR3 is TGTGCCAGTAGTATCCGGACAGCTGGTAATGAAAAACTGTTTTTT.

The rearrangement joins TRBV28 to TRBJ1-5; TRBD1 might be the D (6 bases). CDR1 is MDHEN, CDR2 SYDVKM, per germline. The CDR3 runs to 18 residues. Trimming shortened V by 0 bases and J by 10 bases, and 25 bases separated the two germline ends. CDR3 loop: CASSLWGAGAGRAEPQHF. CDR3 in DNA: TGTGCCAGCAGTTTATGGGGAGCGGGGGCGGGACGGGCAGAACCCCAGCATTTT. The variable domain in full, with the rest retrieved from reference TRBV28 and TRBJ1-5, is DVKVTQSSRYLVKRTGEKVFLECVQDMDHENMFWYRQDPGLGLRLIYFSYDVKMKEKGDIPEGYSVSREKKERFSLILESASTNQTSMYLCASSLWGAGAGRAEPQHFGDGTRLSIL.

This clone was seen a few times. The genes are TRBV9 and TRBJ1-5; 8 bases align to TRBD1. This CDR3 comprises 14 residues. CDR1 SGDLS and CDR2 YYNGEE come from the germline V gene. V gave up 5 bases and J gave up 6 bases; unmatched junction bases: 7. The CDR3 spells CASSATGGSQPQHF. The CDR3 DNA reads TGTGCCAGCAGTGCCACAGGGGGGAGTCAGCCCCAGCATTTT.

The rearrangement joins TRBV7-9 to TRBJ1-1; 7 bases align to TRBD1. The trim removed 5 bases at V and 3 bases at J, leaving 9 bases unmatched. The germline V gene has CDR1 SEHNR and CDR2 FQNEAQ (reference sequence). The CDR3 covers 15 residues. The CDR3: CASSQTRGLDTEAFF. As DNA, the CDR3 is TGTGCCAGCAGCCAGACGAGGGGGCTTGACACTGAAGCTTTCTTT.

This clone was observed a few times. The genes are TRBV20-1 and TRBJ1-5; D is ambiguous. With 5 bases removed from V and 1 base from J, the gap between germline ends came to 12 bases. Germline loops: CDR1 DFQATT, CDR2 SNEGSKA (reference sequence). The CDR3 has 14 amino acids. The CDR3 coding sequence is TGCAGTGCTCGTGGGTTCGTGAGCAATCAGCCCCAGCATTTT. Amino acids: CSARGFVSNQPQHF.

The chain employs TRBV19 and TRBJ1-6; D is undetermined. V was clipped by 6 bases and J by 0 bases, with 12 bases between them. Germline loops: CDR1 LNHDA, CDR2 SQIVND (reference sequence). This CDR3 is built from 16 residues. Written as DNA, the CDR3 is TGTGCCAGTAGAGTCAGACTGAGCTCCTATAATTCACCCCTCCACTTT. Protein sequence: CASRVRLSSYNSPLHF.